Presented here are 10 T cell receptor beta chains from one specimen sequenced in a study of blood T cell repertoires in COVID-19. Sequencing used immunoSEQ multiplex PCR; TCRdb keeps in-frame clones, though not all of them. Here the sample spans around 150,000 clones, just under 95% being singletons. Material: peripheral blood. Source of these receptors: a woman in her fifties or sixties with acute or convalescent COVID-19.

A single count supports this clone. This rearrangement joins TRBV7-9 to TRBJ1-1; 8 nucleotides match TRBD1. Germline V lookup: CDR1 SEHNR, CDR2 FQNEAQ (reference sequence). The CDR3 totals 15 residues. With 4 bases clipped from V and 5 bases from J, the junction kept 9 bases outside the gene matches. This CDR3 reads CASSSLGQGGTEAFF. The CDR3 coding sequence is TGTGCCAGCAGCTCCCTTGGACAGGGAGGAACTGAAGCTTTCTTT.

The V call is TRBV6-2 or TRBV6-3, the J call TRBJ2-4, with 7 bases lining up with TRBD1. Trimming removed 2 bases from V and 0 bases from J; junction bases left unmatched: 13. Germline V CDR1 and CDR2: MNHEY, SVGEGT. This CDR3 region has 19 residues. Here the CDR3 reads CASSYEGTAVTLAKNIQYF. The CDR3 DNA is TGTGCCAGCAGTTACGAAGGGACAGCGGTGACTCTAGCCAAAAACATTCAGTACTTC.

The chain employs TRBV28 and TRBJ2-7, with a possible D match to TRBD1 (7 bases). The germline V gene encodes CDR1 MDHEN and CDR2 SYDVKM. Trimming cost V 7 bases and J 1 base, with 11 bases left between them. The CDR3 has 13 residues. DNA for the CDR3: TGTGCCAGCACCAGGGGGGAGTCCTACGAGCAGTACTTC. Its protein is CASTRGESYEQYF. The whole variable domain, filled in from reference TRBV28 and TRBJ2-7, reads DVKVTQSSRYLVKRTGEKVFLECVQDMDHENMFWYRQDPGLGLRLIYFSYDVKMKEKGDIPEGYSVSREKKERFSLILESASTNQTSMYLCASTRGESYEQYFGPGTRLTVT.

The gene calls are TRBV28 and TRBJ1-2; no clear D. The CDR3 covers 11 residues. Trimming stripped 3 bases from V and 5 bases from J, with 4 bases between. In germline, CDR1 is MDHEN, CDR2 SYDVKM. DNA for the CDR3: TGTGCCAGCAGTTTCCGGTATGGCTACACCTTC. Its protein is CASSFRYGYTF.

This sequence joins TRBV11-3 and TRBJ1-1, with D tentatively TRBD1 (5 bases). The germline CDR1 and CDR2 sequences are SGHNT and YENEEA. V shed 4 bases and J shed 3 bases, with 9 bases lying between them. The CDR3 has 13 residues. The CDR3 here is CASSWSQDTEAFF. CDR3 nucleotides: TGTGCCAGCAGCTGGTCACAGGACACTGAAGCTTTCTTT.

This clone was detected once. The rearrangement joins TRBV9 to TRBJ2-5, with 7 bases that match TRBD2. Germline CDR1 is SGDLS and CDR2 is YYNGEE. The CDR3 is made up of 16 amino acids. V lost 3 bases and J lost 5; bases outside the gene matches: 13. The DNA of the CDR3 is TGTGCCAGCAGCGCCGTGGGGGGAGGGTCCGGGGAGACCCAGTACTTC. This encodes CASSAVGGGSGETQYF.

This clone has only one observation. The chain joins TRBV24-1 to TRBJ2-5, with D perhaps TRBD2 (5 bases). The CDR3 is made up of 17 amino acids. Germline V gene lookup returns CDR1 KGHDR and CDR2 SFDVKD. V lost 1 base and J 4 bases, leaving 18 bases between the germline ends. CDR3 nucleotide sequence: TGTGCCACCAGTGATTTTACCCACCCGGGGATCCGAGAGACCCAGTACTTC. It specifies CATSDFTHPGIRETQYF.

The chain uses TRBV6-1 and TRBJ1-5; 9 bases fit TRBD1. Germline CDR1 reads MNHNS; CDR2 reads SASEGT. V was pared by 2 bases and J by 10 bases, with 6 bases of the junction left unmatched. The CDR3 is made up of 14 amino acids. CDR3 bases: TGTGCCAGCAGTGAAAATACAGGGGGCCGACCCCAGCATTTT. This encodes CASSENTGGRPQHF.

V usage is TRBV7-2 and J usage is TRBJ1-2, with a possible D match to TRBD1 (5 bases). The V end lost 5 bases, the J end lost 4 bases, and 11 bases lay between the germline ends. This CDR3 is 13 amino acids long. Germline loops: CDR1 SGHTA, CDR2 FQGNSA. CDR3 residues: CASSLDSFYGYTF. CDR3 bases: TGTGCCAGCAGCCTAGACAGCTTCTATGGCTACACCTTC.

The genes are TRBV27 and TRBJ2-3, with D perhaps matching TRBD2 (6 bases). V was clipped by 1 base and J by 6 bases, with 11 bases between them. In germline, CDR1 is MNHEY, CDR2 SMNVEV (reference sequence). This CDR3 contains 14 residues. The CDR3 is CASSLWGVSDTQYF. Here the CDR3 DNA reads TGTGCCAGCAGTTTATGGGGGGTGAGTGATACGCAGTATTTT.